This TCR beta chain was documented in a study of blood T cell repertoires in COVID-19. About the research overall: Nucleic acid was either cDNA or gDNA, and it came from T cells, B-cell-depleted T cells, or PBMCs.

Original processing methods: Estimated nucleated cell counts came from reference gene primer amplification. Data came from immunoSEQ multiplex PCR; TCRdb stores just in-frame clones and leaves some out. V, J and clone size reflect that table, while D and trimming were determined from the DNA. Of 300,000 to 450,000 clones in the sample, approximately 89% were seen once. Seattle-derived patients entered the study during active infection and were followed longitudinally. The V end was cut by 1 base, the J end by 1 base, with 13 bases between. The length of the CDR3 is 16 residues. CDR1 is SGHAT and CDR2 is FQNNGV in the germline V gene.

The chain employs TRBV11-2 and TRBJ2-5, with D uncertain. The sequenced material came from peripheral blood. The sequence derives from a woman in her fifties or sixties with COVID-19, enrolled during active disease. The CDR3 DNA reads TGTGCCAGCAGCTTAGGAGGCGCGCCGGCCCAAGAGACCCAGTACTTC. Protein product: CASSLGGAPAQETQYF.